There are many counts of the clone carrying this T cell receptor (beta chain). Its antigen is unidentified. Researchers attached unique molecular identifiers to individual cDNA molecules. From the 5' RACE reads, TCRdb called clonotypes with MiXCR, one entry per CDR3 protein. The table records about 110,000 distinct CDR3 sequences, approximately 10% of them present only once. These data come from a study of early T cells in non-severe SARS-CoV-2 infection. Study as a whole: Chains were unpaired, as sequencing was done on bulk RNA from unsorted whole blood. Study-wide findings and caveats: Private and CD4 specificities were missed by VDJdb matching, which favored anti-spike CD8 responses.

With V trimmed by 6 bases and J by 4 bases, 2 bases remained unmatched. The CDR3 covers 13 residues. Germline V gene data show CDR1 as MNHEY and CDR2 as SVGAGI. The clonotype was recovered from an adult who was a healthcare worker with PCR-confirmed SARS-CoV-2 infection or an uninfected control (not recorded which). This chain links TRBV6-5 with TRBJ2-2; 7 positions agree with TRBD1. The sequenced sample was whole blood. The CDR3 reads CASSRQGTGELFF. CDR3 DNA sequence: TGTGCCAGCAGCCGACAGGGCACCGGGGAGCTGTTTTTT.